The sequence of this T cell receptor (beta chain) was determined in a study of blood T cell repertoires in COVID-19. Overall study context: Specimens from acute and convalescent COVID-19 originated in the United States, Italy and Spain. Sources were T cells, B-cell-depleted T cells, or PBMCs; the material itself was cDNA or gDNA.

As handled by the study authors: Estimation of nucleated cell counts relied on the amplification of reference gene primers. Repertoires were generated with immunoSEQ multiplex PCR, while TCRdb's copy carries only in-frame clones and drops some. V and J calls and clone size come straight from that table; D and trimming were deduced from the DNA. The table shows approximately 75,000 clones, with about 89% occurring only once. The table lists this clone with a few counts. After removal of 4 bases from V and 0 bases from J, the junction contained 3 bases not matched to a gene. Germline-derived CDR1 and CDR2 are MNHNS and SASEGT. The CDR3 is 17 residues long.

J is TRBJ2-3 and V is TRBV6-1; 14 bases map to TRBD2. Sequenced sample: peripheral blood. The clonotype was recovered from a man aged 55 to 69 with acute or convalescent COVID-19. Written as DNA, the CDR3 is TGTGCCAGCAGTGGACTAGCGGGAGGGCCGAGCACAGATACGCAGTATTTT. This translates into CASSGLAGGPSTDTQYF.